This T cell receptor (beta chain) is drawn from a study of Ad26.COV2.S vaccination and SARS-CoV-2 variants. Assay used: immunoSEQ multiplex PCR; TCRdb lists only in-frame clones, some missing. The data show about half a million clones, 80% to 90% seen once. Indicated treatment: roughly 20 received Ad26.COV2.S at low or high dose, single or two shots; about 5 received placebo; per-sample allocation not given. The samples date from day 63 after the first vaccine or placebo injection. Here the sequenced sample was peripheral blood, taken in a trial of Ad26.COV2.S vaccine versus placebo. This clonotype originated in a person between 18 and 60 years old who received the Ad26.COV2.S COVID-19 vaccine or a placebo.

CDR3 sequence reads: CASSPVGMGKLFF. The DNA of the CDR3 is TGTGCCAGCAGCCCGGTGGGTATGGGAAAACTGTTTTTT. The J gene is TRBJ1-4, the V gene TRBV5-4, with unresolved D. V lost 4 bases, J lost 10 bases, and 14 bases lay in between. The CDR3 contains 13 residues. Germline V gene data show CDR1 as SGHNT and CDR2 as YYREEE (reference sequence).